This record looks at one T cell receptor (beta chain) sequence and its context. Its matching antigen is unknown. The sample is drawn from a study of T-cell memory formation after mild COVID-19. Overall study results and limits: Second-wave clones with a day 37 peak had unconfirmed SARS-CoV-2 specificity.

The CDR3 is 15 residues long. In germline, CDR1 is SGHNT, CDR2 YYREEE (reference sequence). The V end was cut by 1 base, the J end by 6 bases, with 16 bases between. One entry per CDR3 protein results from TCRdb running MiXCR on the 5' RACE reads. The sample records hundreds of thousands of distinct CDR3 sequences, less than 25% being singletons. The chain employs TRBV5-4 and TRBJ1-1; TRBD1 might be the D (5 bases). The sample consisted of PBMCs or a T cell subset sorted from them (not recorded which). This receptor was obtained from an adult woman who had mild COVID-19 (a few samples of this study predate the infection). Cell type and time point are not known. CDR3 region: CASSLIGAKGPEAFF. CDR3 DNA sequence: TGTGCCAGCAGCTTGATAGGGGCTAAAGGTCCTGAAGCTTTCTTT.